One and the same sample provided the 32 T cell receptor beta chains below, sequenced in a study of radiation and T cells in renal cell carcinoma. Assay used: immunoSEQ multiplex PCR; TCRdb lists only in-frame clones, some missing. The repertoire holds 60,000 to 80,000 clones, with 82% as singletons. Indicated time point: blood 2 weeks post-SBRT. Treatment meaning: 15 Gy SBRT to primary tumor, nephrectomy 4 weeks later. This specimen consisted of blood, obtained from a patient whose treatment included radiotherapy and nephrectomy. Receptor source: a man between 60 and 75 years old with renal cell carcinoma.

The CDR3 bases are TGTGCCAGCACCTTGGGAGGGGGGCGCGGTTACGAGCAGTACTTC. This sequence encodes CASTLGGGRGYEQYF. The chain employs TRBV6-6 and TRBJ2-7; weak D call: TRBD2 (7 bases). Germline assignment: CDR1 MNHNY and CDR2 SVGAGI (reference sequence). Trimming left V 7 bases short and J 4 bases short, with 20 bases between. CDR3 size: 15 residues.

CDR3 sequence reads: CASSDLAGGEQYF. The DNA for the CDR3 is TGCGCCAGCAGTGACCTAGCGGGAGGCGAGCAGTACTTC. The J gene is TRBJ2-5, the V gene TRBV10-1; 11 bases agree with TRBD2. The J call may be in error: the DNA end matches TRBJ2-7 better. Germline-derived CDR1 and CDR2 are WNHNN and SYGVQD (reference sequence). The CDR3 is 13 amino acids.

The chain employs TRBV5-1 and TRBJ2-1; TRBD2 matches 14 bases. CDR1 and CDR2 (germline): SGHRS, YFSETQ. The CDR3 covers 17 residues. The V and J ends lost 3 bases and 8 bases, in that order; junction bases with no gene match: 10. Here the CDR3 DNA reads TGCGCCAGCAGCTCACTCCCGGGACTAGCGGGAGAATATGAGCAGTTCTTC. Its translation: CASSSLPGLAGEYEQFF.

The chain joins TRBV6-5 to TRBJ1-2; D remains ambiguous. This CDR3 has 14 amino acids. V was pared by 4 bases and J by 0 bases, with 9 bases between. Germline CDR1 is MNHEY and CDR2 is SVGAGI. The CDR3 reads CASSSSRSNYGYTF. The CDR3, as DNA: TGTGCCAGCAGTTCCTCGAGATCTAACTATGGCTACACCTTC.

The chain is built from TRBV2 and TRBJ2-1; D might be TRBD1 or TRBD2, each matching 6 bases. The CDR3 loop spans 14 amino acids. Trimming cost V 4 bases and J 10 bases, with 17 bases left between them. Germline lookup yields CDR1 SNHLY and CDR2 FYNNEI. The CDR3 DNA is TGTGCCAGCAGTGCGTCTTGGGGGGCTGGCGAGCAGTTCTTC. Amino acid sequence: CASSASWGAGEQFF.

A few counts support this clone. The V and J genes are TRBV10-3 and TRBJ2-5; 8 nucleotides agree with TRBD2. Germline V gene lookup returns CDR1 ENHRY and CDR2 SYGVKD. The CDR3 loop spans 13 amino acids. J gave up 1 base and V 7 bases, and 2 bases lay outside the gene matches. CDR3: CAIKGTSQETQYF. DNA of the CDR3: TGTGCCATCAAAGGGACTAGCCAAGAGACCCAGTACTTC.

V gene TRBV6-5 combines with J gene TRBJ1-1; D not certain. From germline, CDR1 is MNHEY and CDR2 SVGAGI. V gave up 6 bases and J gave up 1 base, with 3 bases separating them. The CDR3 consists of 11 residues. Here the CDR3 reads CASSSNTEAFF. CDR3 bases: TGTGCCAGCAGCTCGAACACTGAAGCTTTCTTT.

The gene calls are TRBV11-1 and TRBJ2-1; D is perhaps TRBD2 (5 bases). Trimming cost V 9 bases and J 6 bases, with 12 bases left between them. The CDR3 is 12 residues long. Germline loops: CDR1 SGHAT, CDR2 FQDESV (reference sequence). In DNA form, the CDR3 reads TGTGCCAGTGGGATCGGGGTCAATGAGCAGTTCTTC. Amino acid sequence: CASGIGVNEQFF.

The sample holds one count of this clone. The chain uses TRBV7-2 and TRBJ1-5; D not certain. Trimming stripped 1 base from V and 12 bases from J, with 13 bases between. The length of the CDR3 is 13 residues. Per the germline V gene, CDR1 is SGHTA and CDR2 is FQGNSA. The CDR3 region is CASSLDWTGVQHF. The CDR3 DNA follows: TGTGCCAGCAGCTTAGACTGGACGGGAGTCCAGCATTTT.

The chain links TRBV2 to TRBJ2-7; weak D call: TRBD1 (5 bases). CDR3 size: 12 residues. Germline V gives CDR1 SNHLY, CDR2 FYNNEI. With 4 bases removed from V and 5 bases from J, the gap between germline ends came to 9 bases. For the CDR3, the DNA is TGTGCCAGCAGTGCAACCAGGGACGAGCAGTACTTC. Its translation: CASSATRDEQYF.

This chain uses TRBV18 with TRBJ2-1; 11 positions agree with TRBD2. Trimming at V came to 5 bases and at J to 5 bases, leaving 2 bases not matched to a gene. The germline V gene has CDR1 KGHSH and CDR2 LQKENI. This CDR3 has 14 amino acids. The CDR3 spells CASSELAGDNEQFF. CDR3 DNA sequence: TGTGCCAGCTCAGAACTAGCGGGAGACAATGAGCAGTTCTTC.

This sequence joins TRBV19 and TRBJ2-7; 7 nucleotides match TRBD1. CDR3 length: 14 residues. Germline V gene sequence: CDR1 LNHDA, CDR2 SQIVND (reference sequence). V lost 5 bases to trimming and J lost 4 bases; unmatched junction nucleotides: 8. The CDR3 DNA is TGTGCCAGTAGTCCCCCGGGACAGCGATACGAGCAGTACTTC. Protein product: CASSPPGQRYEQYF.

This chain connects TRBV6-5 to TRBJ1-4; D not certain. Trimming pared 4 bases from V and 5 bases from J, leaving 14 bases between. Germline loops: CDR1 MNHEY, CDR2 SVGAGI. The CDR3 is 15 amino acids. CDR3 bases: TGTGCCAGCAGTTTAGGGTTGTGGCGGAATGAAAAACTGTTTTTT. Translating it yields CASSLGLWRNEKLFF.

This clone has a handful of counts. The chain carries TRBV20-1 and TRBJ2-5; D is uncertain. Germline CDR1 and CDR2: DFQATT and SNEGSKA (reference sequence). This CDR3 comprises 11 residues. The ends were cut back, 0 bases at V and 7 bases at J, with 6 bases in the middle. CDR3: CSARDKRTQYF. The CDR3 DNA is TGCAGTGCTAGAGATAAAAGGACCCAGTACTTC.

The V gene is TRBV6-5, the J gene TRBJ2-7, with 7 bases identical to TRBD2. The CDR3 runs 14 residues. The germline CDR1 and CDR2 sequences are MNHEY and SVGAGI. With V trimmed by 3 bases and J by 3 bases, 5 bases remained unmatched. In DNA form, the CDR3 reads TGTGCCAGCAGTTATGGGGAGGGTAACTACGAGCAGTACTTC. Translation: CASSYGEGNYEQYF.

For the CDR3, the DNA is TGTGCCAGCAGCCAGATACCGCTCCGGGGCTACGAGCAGTACTTC. Protein sequence: CASSQIPLRGYEQYF. This chain connects TRBV4-2 to TRBJ2-7, with D maybe TRBD2 (5 bases). From germline, CDR1 is LGHNA and CDR2 YNFKEQ. The CDR3 runs to 15 residues. With 3 bases removed from V and 3 bases from J, the gap between germline ends came to 15 bases.

V usage is TRBV7-9 and J usage is TRBJ2-7, with 11 bases matching TRBD2. Germline CDR1 and CDR2: SEHNR and FQNEAQ (reference sequence). Trimming took 5 bases from V and 2 from J; bases not matched to a gene: 8. CDR3 length equals 16 residues. The CDR3 DNA follows: TGTGCCAGCAGCCATCTTAGCGGGAGGGAAACCTACGAGCAGTACTTC. Translating it yields CASSHLSGRETYEQYF.

The chain uses TRBV2 and TRBJ2-5, with D possibly being TRBD2 (6 bases). Germline CDR1 SNHLY, CDR2 FYNNEI. This CDR3 contains 16 residues. Trimming cost V 6 bases and J 1 base, with 18 bases left between them. In DNA, the CDR3 is TGTGCCAGCAGGAAGGGGACTGTTAAATCCCAAGAGACCCAGTACTTC. Protein product: CASRKGTVKSQETQYF.

The chain uses TRBV9 and TRBJ2-5; 7 bases fit TRBD2. The V segment lost 0 bases and the J segment 4 bases; nucleotides outside the gene matches: 3. The CDR3 is made up of 14 amino acids. Germline CDR1 is SGDLS and CDR2 is YYNGEE. CDR3 DNA: TGTGCCAGCAGCGTAGGGTTAGCGGGAGAGACCCAGTACTTC. Encoded protein: CASSVGLAGETQYF.

V gene TRBV10-3 combines with J gene TRBJ2-1; no definite D call. The CDR3 sequence is 11 residues long. Trimming took off 8 bases at V and 6 bases at J, with 8 bases between the two ends. Germline lookup yields CDR1 ENHRY and CDR2 SYGVKD. In DNA, the CDR3 is TGTGCCATCGGGCCCGCCAATGAGCAGTTCTTC. It specifies CAIGPANEQFF.

The V call is TRBV30, the J call TRBJ2-3; possible D gene TRBD1, 7 bases. Trimming cost V 3 bases and J 4 bases, with 17 bases left between them. CDR3 length equals 15 residues. In germline, CDR1 is GTSNPN, CDR2 SVGIG (reference sequence). The CDR3 sequence: CAWSAGQHDADTQYF. CDR3 sequence (DNA): TGTGCCTGGAGCGCGGGACAGCACGACGCAGATACGCAGTATTTT. The variable domain in full, with the rest retrieved from reference TRBV30 and TRBJ2-3, is SQTIHQWPATLVQPVGSPLSLECTVEGTSNPNLYWYRQAAGRGLQLLFYSVGIGQISSEVPQNLSASRPQDRQFILSSKKLLLSDSGFYLCAWSAGQHDADTQYFGPGTRLTVL.

This chain connects TRBV10-1 to TRBJ2-3; D ambiguous. The V end was cut by 3 bases, the J end by 2 bases, with 6 bases between. Looked up from germline, CDR1 is WNHNN and CDR2 is SYGVQD (reference sequence). The CDR3 extends over 13 amino acids. CDR3 DNA: TGCGCCAGCAGTGAAAGGCTCACAGATACGCAGTATTTT. It encodes CASSERLTDTQYF.

The chain is built from TRBV5-1 and TRBJ2-7, with D perhaps TRBD2 (5 bases). Per the germline V gene, CDR1 is SGHRS and CDR2 is YFSETQ. Trimming cost V 7 bases and J 0 bases, with 14 bases left between them. CDR3 length: 14 residues. CDR3: CASHGGRSSYEQYF. The CDR3 bases are TGCGCCAGCCACGGAGGCCGGAGCTCCTACGAGCAGTACTTC. The variable domain in full, completed from reference TRBV5-1 and TRBJ2-7, reads KAGVTQTPRYLIKTRGQQVTLSCSPISGHRSVSWYQQTPGQGLQFLFEYFSETQRNKGNFPGRFSGRQFSNSRSEMNVSTLELGDSALYLCASHGGRSSYEQYFGPGTRLTVT.

This clone came up a few times. The chain joins TRBV5-6 to TRBJ1-1, with unresolved D. CDR3 length: 13 amino acids. V lost 0 bases, J lost 8 bases, and 11 bases lay in between. The germline V gene has CDR1 SGHDT and CDR2 YYEEEE. The CDR3 nucleotides read TGTGCCAGCAGCTTGGGGACGCTGCGAGAAGCTTTCTTT. The encoded protein is CASSLGTLREAFF.

The J gene is TRBJ1-5, the V gene TRBV18; possibly TRBD1 for D (6 bases). There are 15 residues in the CDR3. The V gene's germline CDR1 is KGHSH and CDR2 LQKENI. Trimming pared 5 bases from V and 5 bases from J, leaving 16 bases between. DNA of the CDR3: TGTGCCAGCTCAAGTGGACAGACTGATTATCAGCCCCAGCATTTT. Translated, it gives CASSSGQTDYQPQHF.

The rearrangement uses TRBV19 and TRBJ2-3; perhaps D is TRBD1 or TRBD2 (5 bases each). The V gene lost 4 bases and the J gene lost 0 bases, with 14 bases spanning the gap. Germline V gene data show CDR1 as LNHDA and CDR2 as SQIVND (reference sequence). The CDR3 length is 16 residues. DNA of the CDR3: TGTGCCAGTAGTACGGGACGCCGAACTAGCACAGATACGCAGTATTTT. Translated: CASSTGRRTSTDTQYF.

The gene calls are TRBV28 and TRBJ1-2; D uncertain. This CDR3 comprises 14 residues. Germline V gives CDR1 MDHEN, CDR2 SYDVKM. V was clipped by 5 bases and J by 3 bases, with 13 bases between them. In DNA form, the CDR3 reads TGTGCCAGCAGTCCCCAACTGGGATACTATGGCTACACCTTC. Its translation: CASSPQLGYYGYTF.

The J gene is TRBJ2-7, the V gene TRBV2; 9 positions match TRBD1. J gave up 1 base and V 5 bases, and 3 bases lay outside the gene matches. Germline V gives CDR1 SNHLY, CDR2 FYNNEI. This CDR3 is built from 14 residues. The CDR3 region has the DNA TGTGCCAGCAGTACCGGGACAGGGTCCTACGAGCAGTACTTC. Its protein product is CASSTGTGSYEQYF.

This chain joins TRBV7-9 and TRBJ2-1; D is unclear. The CDR3 loop spans 12 amino acids. The germline V gene has CDR1 SEHNR and CDR2 FQNEAQ (reference sequence). Deletions cut 4 bases from V and 8 bases from J, with 9 bases between. The DNA of the CDR3 is TGTGCCAGCAGCTCCAGAGTACATGAGCAGTTCTTC. Amino acid sequence: CASSSRVHEQFF.

V gene TRBV27 combines with J gene TRBJ2-1; D possibly corresponds to TRBD2 (5 bases). Per the germline V gene, CDR1 is MNHEY and CDR2 is SMNVEV (reference sequence). V was clipped by 2 bases and J by 0 bases, with 8 bases between them. The CDR3 extends over 15 amino acids. CDR3 region: CASSLGGSSYNEQFF. DNA for the CDR3: TGTGCCAGCAGTTTAGGTGGGAGCTCCTACAATGAGCAGTTCTTC.

The chain carries TRBV18 and TRBJ1-1; D unclear. The V end was cut by 2 bases, the J end by 1 base, with 20 bases between. Germline CDR1 and CDR2: KGHSH and LQKENI. The length of the CDR3 is 18 residues. CDR3 in amino acids: CASSPVQSPPSRNTEAFF. The CDR3 bases are TGTGCCAGCTCACCAGTACAGAGCCCGCCCTCAAGGAACACTGAAGCTTTCTTT. The full variable domain, in which reference TRBV18 and TRBJ1-1 provide the parts outside the CDR3, is NAGVMQNPRHLVRRRGQEARLRCSPMKGHSHVYWYRQLPEEGLKFMVYLQKENIIDESGMPKERFSAEFPKEGPSILRIQQVVRGDSAAYFCASSPVQSPPSRNTEAFFGQGTRLTVV.

The chain has TRBV5-4 and TRBJ1-1, with D perhaps matching TRBD1 (5 bases). The CDR3 contains 16 residues. The V end lost 6 bases, the J end lost 5 bases, and 23 bases lay between the germline ends. Germline assignment: CDR1 SGHNT and CDR2 YYREEE (reference sequence). CDR3 residues: CASNPSLREGRTEAFF. The DNA of the CDR3 is TGTGCCAGCAACCCATCACTCAGGGAGGGGCGGACTGAAGCTTTCTTT.